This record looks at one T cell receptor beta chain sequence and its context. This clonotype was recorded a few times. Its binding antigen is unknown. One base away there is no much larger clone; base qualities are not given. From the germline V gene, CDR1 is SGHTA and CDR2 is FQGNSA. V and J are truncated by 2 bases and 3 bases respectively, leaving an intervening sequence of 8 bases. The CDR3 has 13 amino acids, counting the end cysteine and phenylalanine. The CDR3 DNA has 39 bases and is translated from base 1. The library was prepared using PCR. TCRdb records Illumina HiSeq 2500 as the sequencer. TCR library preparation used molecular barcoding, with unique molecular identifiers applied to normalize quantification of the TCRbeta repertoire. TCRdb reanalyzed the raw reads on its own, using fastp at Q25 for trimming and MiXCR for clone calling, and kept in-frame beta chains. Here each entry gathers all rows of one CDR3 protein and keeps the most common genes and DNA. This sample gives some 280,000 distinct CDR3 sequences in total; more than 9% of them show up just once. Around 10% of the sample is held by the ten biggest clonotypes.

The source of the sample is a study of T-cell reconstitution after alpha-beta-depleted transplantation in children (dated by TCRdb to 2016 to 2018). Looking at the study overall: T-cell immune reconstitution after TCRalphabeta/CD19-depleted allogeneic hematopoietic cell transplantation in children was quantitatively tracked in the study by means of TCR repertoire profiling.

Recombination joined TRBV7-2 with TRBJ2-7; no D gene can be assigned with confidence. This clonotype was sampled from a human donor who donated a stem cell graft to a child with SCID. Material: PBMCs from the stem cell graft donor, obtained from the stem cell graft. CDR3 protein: CASSLQPHYEQYF. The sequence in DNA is TGTGCCAGCAGCTTACAGCCACACTACGAGCAGTACTTC.